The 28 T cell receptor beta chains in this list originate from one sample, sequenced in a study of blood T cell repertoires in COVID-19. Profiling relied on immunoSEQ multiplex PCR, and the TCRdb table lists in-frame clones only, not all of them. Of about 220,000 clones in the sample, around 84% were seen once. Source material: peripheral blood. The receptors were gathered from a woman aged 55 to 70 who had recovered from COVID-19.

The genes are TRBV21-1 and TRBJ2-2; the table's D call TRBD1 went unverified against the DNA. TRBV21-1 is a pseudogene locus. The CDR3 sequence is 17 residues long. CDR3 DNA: TGTGCCAGCAGCAAGGGCCGGACAGGGAATAACACCGGGGAGCTGTTTTTT. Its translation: CASSKGRTGNNTGELFF.

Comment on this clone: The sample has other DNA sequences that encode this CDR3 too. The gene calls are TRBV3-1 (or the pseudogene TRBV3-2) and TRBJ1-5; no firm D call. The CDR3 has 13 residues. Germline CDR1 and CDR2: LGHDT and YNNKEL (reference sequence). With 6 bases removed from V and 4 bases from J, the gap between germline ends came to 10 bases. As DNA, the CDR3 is TGTGCCAGCAGTCGGACGGGGAATCAGCCCCAGCATTTT. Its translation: CASSRTGNQPQHF.

As DNA, the CDR3 is TGTGCCAGCAGCTTCCGGGGGACTAATTCACCCCTCCACTTT. It codes for CASSFRGTNSPLHF. This chain uses TRBV7-8 with TRBJ1-6, with a tentative D call TRBD1 (5 bases). There are 14 residues in the CDR3. CDR1 SGHVS and CDR2 FQNEAQ come from the germline V gene. Deletions cut 3 bases from V and 6 bases from J, with 9 bases between.

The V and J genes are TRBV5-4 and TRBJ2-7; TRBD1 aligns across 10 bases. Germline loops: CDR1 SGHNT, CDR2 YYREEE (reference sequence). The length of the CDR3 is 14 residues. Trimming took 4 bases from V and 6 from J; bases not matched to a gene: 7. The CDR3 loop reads CASSLTGQGFEQYF. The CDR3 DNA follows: TGTGCCAGCAGCCTGACGGGACAGGGGTTCGAGCAGTACTTC.

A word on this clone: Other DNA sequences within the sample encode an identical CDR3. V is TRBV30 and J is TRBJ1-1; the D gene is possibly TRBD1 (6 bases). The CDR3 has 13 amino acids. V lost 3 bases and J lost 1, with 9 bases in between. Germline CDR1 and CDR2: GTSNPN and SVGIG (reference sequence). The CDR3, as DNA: TGTGCCTGGAGACCGGGACAGAACACTGAAGCTTTCTTT. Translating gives CAWRPGQNTEAFF.

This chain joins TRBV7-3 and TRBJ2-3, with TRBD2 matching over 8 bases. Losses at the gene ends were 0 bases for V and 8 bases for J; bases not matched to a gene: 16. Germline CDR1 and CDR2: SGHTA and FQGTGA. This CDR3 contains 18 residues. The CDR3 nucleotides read TGTGCCAGCAGCTTAACGGCGTTTAGCGGGGACGTTCAGGGTACGCAGTATTTT. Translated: CASSLTAFSGDVQGTQYF. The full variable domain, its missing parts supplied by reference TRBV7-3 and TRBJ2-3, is GAGVSQTPSNKVTEKGKYVELRCDPISGHTALYWYRQSLGQGPEFLIYFQGTGAADDSGLPNDRFFAVRPEGSVSTLKIQRTERGDSAVYLCASSLTAFSGDVQGTQYFGPGTRLTVL.

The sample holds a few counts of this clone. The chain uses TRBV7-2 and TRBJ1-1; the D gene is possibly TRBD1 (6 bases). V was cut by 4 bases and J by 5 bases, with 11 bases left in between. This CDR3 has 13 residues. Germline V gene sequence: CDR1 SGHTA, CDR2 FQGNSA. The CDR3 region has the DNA TGTGCCAGCAGCTCCGAAAGGGGGACTGAAGCTTTCTTT. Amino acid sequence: CASSSERGTEAFF. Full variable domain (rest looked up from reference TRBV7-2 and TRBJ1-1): GAGVSQSPSNKVTEKGKDVELRCDPISGHTALYWYRQSLGQGLEFLIYFQGNSAPDKSGLPSDRFSAERTGGSVSTLTIQRTQQEDSAVYLCASSSERGTEAFFGQGTRLTVV.

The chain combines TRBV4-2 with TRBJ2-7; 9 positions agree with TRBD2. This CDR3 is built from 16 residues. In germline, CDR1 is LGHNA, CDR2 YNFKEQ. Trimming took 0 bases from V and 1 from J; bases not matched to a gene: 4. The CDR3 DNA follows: TGTGCCAGCAGCCAAGACGGGACTAGCCCTTCCTACGAGCAGTACTTC. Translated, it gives CASSQDGTSPSYEQYF.

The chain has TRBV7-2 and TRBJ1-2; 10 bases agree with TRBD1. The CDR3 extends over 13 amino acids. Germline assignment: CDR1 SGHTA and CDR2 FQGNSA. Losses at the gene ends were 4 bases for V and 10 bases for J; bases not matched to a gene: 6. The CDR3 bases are TGTGCCAGCAGCTCCGGGACAGGGGACCTCTACACCTTC. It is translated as CASSSGTGDLYTF. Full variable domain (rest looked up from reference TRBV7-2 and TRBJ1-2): GAGVSQSPSNKVTEKGKDVELRCDPISGHTALYWYRQSLGQGLEFLIYFQGNSAPDKSGLPSDRFSAERTGGSVSTLTIQRTQQEDSAVYLCASSSGTGDLYTFGSGTRLTVV.

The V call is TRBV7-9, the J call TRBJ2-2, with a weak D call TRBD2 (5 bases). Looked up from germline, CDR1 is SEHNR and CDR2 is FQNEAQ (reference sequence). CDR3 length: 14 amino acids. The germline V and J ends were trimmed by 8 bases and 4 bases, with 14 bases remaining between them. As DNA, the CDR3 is TGTGCCAGCGGAACCAGCGGAGGCACCGGGGAGCTGTTTTTT. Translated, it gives CASGTSGGTGELFF.

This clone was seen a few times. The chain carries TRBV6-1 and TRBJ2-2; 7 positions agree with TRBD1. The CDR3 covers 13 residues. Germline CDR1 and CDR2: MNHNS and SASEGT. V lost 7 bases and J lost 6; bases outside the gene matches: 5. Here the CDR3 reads CASTRGTAGELFF. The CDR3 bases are TGTGCCAGCACCAGGGGGACCGCCGGGGAGCTGTTTTTT.

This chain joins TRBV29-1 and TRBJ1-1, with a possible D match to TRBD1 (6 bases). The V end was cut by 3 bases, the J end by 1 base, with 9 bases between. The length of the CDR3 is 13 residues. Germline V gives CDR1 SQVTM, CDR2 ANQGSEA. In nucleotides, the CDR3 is TGCAGCGTTGATATGGGACAGAACACTGAAGCTTTCTTT. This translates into CSVDMGQNTEAFF. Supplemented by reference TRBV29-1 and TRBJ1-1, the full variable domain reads SAVISQKPSRDICQRGTSLTIQCQVDSQVTMMFWYRQQPGQSLTLIATANQGSEATYESGFVIDKFPISRPNLTFSTLTVSNMSPEDSSIYLCSVDMGQNTEAFFGQGTRLTVV.

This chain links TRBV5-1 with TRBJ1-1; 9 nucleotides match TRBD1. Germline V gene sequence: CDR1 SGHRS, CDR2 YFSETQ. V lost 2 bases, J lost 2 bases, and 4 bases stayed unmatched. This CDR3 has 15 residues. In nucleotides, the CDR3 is TGCGCCAGCAGCTTTAAACAGGGGGCTAACACTGAAGCTTTCTTT. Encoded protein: CASSFKQGANTEAFF.

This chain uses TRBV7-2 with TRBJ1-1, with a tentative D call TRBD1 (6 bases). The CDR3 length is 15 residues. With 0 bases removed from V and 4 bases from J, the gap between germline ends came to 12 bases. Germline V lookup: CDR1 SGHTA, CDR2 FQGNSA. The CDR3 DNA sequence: TGTGCCAGCAGCTTAGCGCCCGGGGGGGCCACTGAAGCTTTCTTT. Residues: CASSLAPGGATEAFF.

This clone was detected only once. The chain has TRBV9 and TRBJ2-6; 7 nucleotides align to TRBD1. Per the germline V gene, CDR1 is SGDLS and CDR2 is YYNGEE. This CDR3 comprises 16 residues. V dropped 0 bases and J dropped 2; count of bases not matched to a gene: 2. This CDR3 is CASSVVRGPGANVLTF. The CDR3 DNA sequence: TGTGCCAGCAGCGTAGTGAGGGGGCCTGGGGCCAACGTCCTGACTTTC.

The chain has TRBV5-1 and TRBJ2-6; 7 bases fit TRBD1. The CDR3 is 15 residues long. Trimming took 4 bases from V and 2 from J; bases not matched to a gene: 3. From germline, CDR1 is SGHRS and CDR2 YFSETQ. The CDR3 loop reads CASSTGTAGANVLTF. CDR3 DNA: TGCGCCAGCAGCACCGGGACAGCTGGGGCCAACGTCCTGACTTTC.

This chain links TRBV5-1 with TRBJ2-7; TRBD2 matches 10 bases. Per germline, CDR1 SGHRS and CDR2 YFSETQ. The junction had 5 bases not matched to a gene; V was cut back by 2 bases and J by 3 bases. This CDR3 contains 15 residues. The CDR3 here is CASSLGTSEYYEQYF. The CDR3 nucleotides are TGCGCCAGCAGCTTAGGGACTAGCGAGTACTACGAGCAGTACTTC.

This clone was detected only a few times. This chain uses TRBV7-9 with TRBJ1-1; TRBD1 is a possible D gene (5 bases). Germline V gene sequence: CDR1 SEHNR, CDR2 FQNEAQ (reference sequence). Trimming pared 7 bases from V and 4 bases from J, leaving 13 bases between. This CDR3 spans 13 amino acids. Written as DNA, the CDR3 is TGTGCCAGCACCCGATCGGGGGGCACTGAAGCTTTCTTT. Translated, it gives CASTRSGGTEAFF.

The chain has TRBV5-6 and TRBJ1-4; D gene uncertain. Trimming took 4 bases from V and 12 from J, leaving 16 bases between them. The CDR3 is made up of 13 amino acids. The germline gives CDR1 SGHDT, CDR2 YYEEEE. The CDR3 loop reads CASSPDGIGELFF. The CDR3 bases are TGTGCCAGCAGCCCGGACGGGATCGGGGAACTGTTTTTT.

The CDR3 nucleotides read TGTGCCAGCAGTGACGTTGCGGGGGGAGAGGAGCAGTTCTTC. Translation: CASSDVAGGEEQFF. V usage is TRBV2 and J usage is TRBJ2-1; 8 bases fit TRBD2. Per the germline V gene, CDR1 is SNHLY and CDR2 is FYNNEI. Trimming cost V 3 bases and J 10 bases; bases outside gene matches: 8. The CDR3 sequence is 14 residues long.

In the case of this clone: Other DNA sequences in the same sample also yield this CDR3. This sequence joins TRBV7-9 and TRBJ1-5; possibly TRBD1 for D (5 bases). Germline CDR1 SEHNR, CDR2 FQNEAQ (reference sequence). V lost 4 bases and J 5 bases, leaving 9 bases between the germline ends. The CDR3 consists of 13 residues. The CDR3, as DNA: TGTGCCAGCAGCTCAGAAGGGGATCAGCCCCAGCATTTT. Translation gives CASSSEGDQPQHF.

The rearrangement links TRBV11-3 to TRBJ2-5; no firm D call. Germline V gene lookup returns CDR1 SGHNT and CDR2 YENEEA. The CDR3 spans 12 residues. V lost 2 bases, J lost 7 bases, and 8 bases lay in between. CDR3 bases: TGTGCCAGCAGCTTAAGAGGCGCGACCCAGTACTTC. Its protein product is CASSLRGATQYF.

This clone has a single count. The CDR3 nucleotides are TGTGCCAGCAGTTACTCCCAGGGCACCGGGGAGCTGTTTTTT. Translating it yields CASSYSQGTGELFF. The chain is built from TRBV6-5 and TRBJ2-2; D may be TRBD1 (5 bases). The germline CDR1 and CDR2 sequences are MNHEY and SVGAGI. The germline V and J ends were trimmed by 0 bases and 4 bases, with 6 bases remaining between them. The CDR3 is made up of 14 amino acids.

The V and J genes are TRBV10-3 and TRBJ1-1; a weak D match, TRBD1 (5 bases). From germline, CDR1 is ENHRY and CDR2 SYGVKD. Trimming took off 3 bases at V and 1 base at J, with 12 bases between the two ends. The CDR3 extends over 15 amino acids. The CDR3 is CAISEQLGQNTEAFF. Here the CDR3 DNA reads TGTGCCATCAGTGAACAACTCGGACAGAACACTGAAGCTTTCTTT.

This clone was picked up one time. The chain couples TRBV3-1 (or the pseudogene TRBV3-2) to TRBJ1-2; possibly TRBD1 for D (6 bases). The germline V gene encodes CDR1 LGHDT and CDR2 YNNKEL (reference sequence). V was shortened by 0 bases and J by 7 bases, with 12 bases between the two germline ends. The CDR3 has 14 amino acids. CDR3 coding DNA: TGTGCCAGCAGCCAAGAATCACAGGGTCGTGGCTACACCTTC. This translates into CASSQESQGRGYTF.

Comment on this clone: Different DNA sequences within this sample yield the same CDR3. The CDR3 spells CATSRDRGNTEAFF. The CDR3 nucleotides read TGTGCCACCAGCAGAGACAGGGGGAACACTGAAGCTTTCTTT. The V and J genes are TRBV15 and TRBJ1-1, with D perhaps matching TRBD1 (6 bases). Trimming pared 0 bases from V and 1 base from J, leaving 6 bases between. This CDR3 spans 14 amino acids. CDR1 and CDR2 from the germline V gene are LNHNV and YYDKDF (reference sequence).

Here the CDR3 DNA reads TGTGCCACCTTAAGGGACATCGAGGATCGAGCTTTCTTT. Translating it yields CATLRDIEDRAFF. V and J are TRBV2 and TRBJ1-1; TRBD1 might be the D (6 bases). Looked up from germline, CDR1 is SNHLY and CDR2 is FYNNEI. This CDR3 contains 13 residues. The V end was cut by 10 bases, the J end by 10 bases, with 22 bases between. The full variable domain, its missing parts supplied by reference TRBV2 and TRBJ1-1, is EPEVTQTPSHQVTQMGQEVILRCVPISNHLYFYWYRQILGQKVEFLVSFYNNEISEKSEIFDDQFSVERPDGSNFTLKIRSTKLEDSAMYFCATLRDIEDRAFFGQGTRLTVV.

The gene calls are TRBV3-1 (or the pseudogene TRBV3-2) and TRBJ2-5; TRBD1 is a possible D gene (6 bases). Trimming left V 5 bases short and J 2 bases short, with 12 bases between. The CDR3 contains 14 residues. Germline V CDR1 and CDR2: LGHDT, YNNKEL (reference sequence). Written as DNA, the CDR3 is TGTGCCAGCAGCACCCACAGGGAGCAAGAGACCCAGTACTTC. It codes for CASSTHREQETQYF.